The T cell receptor beta chain described here comes from a study of T cell responses to AZD1222 COVID-19 vaccine. General study results and limits: Two doses of AZD1222 preceded a rise in Spike-specific TCR breadth and depth. Females outnumbered males among donors, who were mostly white British; clonal diversity was possibly underestimated. Sampled repertoires all dated from after the peak T cell response. Reportedly, nearly half the spike-specific TCRs target unmutated variant regions.

There are a few counts of this clone. Its antigen is unknown. Method: immunoSEQ multiplex PCR; TCRdb's copy keeps in-frame clones and lacks some. The sample gives under 200,000 clones, more than 80% of which show up once; around 3.6% is in the top ten. Per germline, CDR1 SNHLY and CDR2 FYNNEI. The CDR3 consists of 16 residues. The V gene lost 4 bases and the J gene lost 0 bases, with 13 bases spanning the gap. This clonotype was obtained from an adult who received the MenACWY meningococcal vaccine as a control. The starting material was peripheral blood, obtained 28 days after the second dose of the MenACWY control vaccine. The chain combines TRBV2 with TRBJ1-3, with D unclear. CDR3 DNA: TGTGCCAGCAGTGTAAGAGGGATTGGCTCTGGAAACACCATATATTTT. This codes for CASSVRGIGSGNTIYF.